Described below is a single T cell receptor beta chain sequence and its context. Its specificity is not known. Random hexamers served to reverse transcribe roughly 0.5 to 1 ug RNA. Across 54 Vbeta and 13 Jbeta, TCR beta CDR3 was amplified with immunoSEQ multiplex PCR. TCRdb fed the immunoSEQ multiplex PCR reads into MiXCR, producing one record per CDR3 protein. The table includes approximately 150,000 distinct CDR3 sequences, roughly 80% detected once. Losses at the gene ends were 4 bases for V and 4 bases for J; bases not matched to a gene: 7. CDR1 MNHNY and CDR2 SVGAGI come from the germline V gene (reference sequence). The CDR3 spans 14 residues. The data belong to a study of CD8 T cells in Susac syndrome. Whole-study findings and limits: The study recognized that its TCR sequencing and HLA analysis covered a relatively small number of individuals.

High-throughput TCR beta sequencing covered peripheral CD8+ and CD4+ T cells. The multiple sclerosis control group consisted of treatment-naive patients whose relapsing-remitting disease, which was either stable or active, fulfilled revised McDonald criteria. Sequenced sample: CD8+ T cells from PBMCs. This clonotype originated in a human donor with multiple sclerosis. The chain joins TRBV6-6 to TRBJ2-7; TRBD1 agrees at 7 bases. In nucleotides, the CDR3 is TGTGCCAGCAGTTGGGGACAGAAAAATTACGAGCAGTACGTC. Protein product: CASSWGQKNYEQYV.